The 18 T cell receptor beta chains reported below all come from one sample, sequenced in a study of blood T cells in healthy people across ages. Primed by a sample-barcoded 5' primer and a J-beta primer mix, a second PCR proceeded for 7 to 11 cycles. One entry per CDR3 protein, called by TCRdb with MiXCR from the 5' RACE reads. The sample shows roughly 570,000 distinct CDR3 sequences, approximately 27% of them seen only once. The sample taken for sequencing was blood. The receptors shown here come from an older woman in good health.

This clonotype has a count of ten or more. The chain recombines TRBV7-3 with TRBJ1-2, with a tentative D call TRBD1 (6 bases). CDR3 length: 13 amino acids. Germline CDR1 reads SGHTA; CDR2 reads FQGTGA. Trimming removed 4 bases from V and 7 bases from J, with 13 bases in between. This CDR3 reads CASSSLPGAGYTF. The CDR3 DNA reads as TGTGCCAGCAGCTCCCTACCGGGGGCTGGCTACACCTTC.

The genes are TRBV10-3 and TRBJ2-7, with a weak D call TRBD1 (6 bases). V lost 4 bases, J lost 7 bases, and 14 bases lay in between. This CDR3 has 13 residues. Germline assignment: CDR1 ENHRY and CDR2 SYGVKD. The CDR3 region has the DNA TGTGCCATCAGTGGGACCGACAGGATGGAGCAGTACTTC. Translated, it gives CAISGTDRMEQYF.

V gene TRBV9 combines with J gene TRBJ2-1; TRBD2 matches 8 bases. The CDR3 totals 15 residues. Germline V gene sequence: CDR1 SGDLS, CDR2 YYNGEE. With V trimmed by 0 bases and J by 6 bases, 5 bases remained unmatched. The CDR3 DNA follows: TGTGCCAGCAGCGTAGAAGCGGGGGCCTCCAATGAGCAGTTCTTC. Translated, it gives CASSVEAGASNEQFF.

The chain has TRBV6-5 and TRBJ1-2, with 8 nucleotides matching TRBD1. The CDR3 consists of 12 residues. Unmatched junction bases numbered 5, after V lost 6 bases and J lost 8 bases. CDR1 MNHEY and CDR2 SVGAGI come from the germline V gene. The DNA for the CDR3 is TGTGCCAGCAGGATAACAGGGGGAGGCTACACCTTC. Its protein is CASRITGGGYTF.

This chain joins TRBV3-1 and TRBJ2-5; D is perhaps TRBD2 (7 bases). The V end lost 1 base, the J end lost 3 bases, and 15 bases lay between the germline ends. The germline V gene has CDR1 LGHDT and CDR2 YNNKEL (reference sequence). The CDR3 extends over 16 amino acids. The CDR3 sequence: CASSQAGGGLEETQYF. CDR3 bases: TGTGCCAGCAGCCAAGCGGGGGGCGGACTGGAAGAGACCCAGTACTTC.

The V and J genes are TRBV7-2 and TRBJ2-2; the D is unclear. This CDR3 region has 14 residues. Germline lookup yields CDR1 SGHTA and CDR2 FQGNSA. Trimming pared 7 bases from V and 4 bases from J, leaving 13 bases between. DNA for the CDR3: TGTGCCAGCAAGGACCGTTCCTTCACCGGGGAGCTGTTTTTT. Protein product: CASKDRSFTGELFF.

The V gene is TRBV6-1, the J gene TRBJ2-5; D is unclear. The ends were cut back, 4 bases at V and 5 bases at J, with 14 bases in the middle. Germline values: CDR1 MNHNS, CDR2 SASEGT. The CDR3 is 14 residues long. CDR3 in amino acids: CASSALRVGETQYF. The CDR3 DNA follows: TGTGCCAGCAGTGCACTAAGGGTCGGGGAGACCCAGTACTTC.

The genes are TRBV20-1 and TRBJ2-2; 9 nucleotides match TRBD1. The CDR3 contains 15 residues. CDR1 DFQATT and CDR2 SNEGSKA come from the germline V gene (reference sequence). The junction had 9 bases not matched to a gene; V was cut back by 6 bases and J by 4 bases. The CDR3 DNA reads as TGCAGTGCCGGCCCGGGACAGGGCCTCACCGGGGAGCTGTTTTTT. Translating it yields CSAGPGQGLTGELFF.

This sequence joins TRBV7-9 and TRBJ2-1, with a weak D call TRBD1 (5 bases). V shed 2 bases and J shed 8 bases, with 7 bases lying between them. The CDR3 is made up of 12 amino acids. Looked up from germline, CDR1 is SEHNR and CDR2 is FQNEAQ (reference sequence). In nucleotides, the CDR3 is TGTGCCAGCAGCTTACTAGGGGATGAGCAGTTCTTC. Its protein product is CASSLLGDEQFF.

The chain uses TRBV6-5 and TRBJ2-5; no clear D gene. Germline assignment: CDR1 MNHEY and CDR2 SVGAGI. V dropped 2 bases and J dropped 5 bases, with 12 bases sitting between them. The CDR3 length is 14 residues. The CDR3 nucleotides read TGTGCCAGCAGTTACCCGGGTCAGACGGAGACCCAGTACTTC. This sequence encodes CASSYPGQTETQYF.

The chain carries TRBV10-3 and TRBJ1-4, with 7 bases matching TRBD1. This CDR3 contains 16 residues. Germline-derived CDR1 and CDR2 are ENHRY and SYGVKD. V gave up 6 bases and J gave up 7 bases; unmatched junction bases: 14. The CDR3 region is CAISSYPTGSGEKLFF. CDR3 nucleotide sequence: TGTGCCATCAGCTCTTACCCGACAGGGTCCGGTGAAAAACTGTTTTTT.

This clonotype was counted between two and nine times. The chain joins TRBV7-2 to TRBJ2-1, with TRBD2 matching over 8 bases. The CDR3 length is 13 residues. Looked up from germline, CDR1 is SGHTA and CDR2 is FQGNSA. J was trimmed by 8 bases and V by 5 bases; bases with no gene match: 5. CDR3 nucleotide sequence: TGTGCCAGCAGCCAAGCGGGGGTCGATGAGCAGTTCTTC. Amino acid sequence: CASSQAGVDEQFF.

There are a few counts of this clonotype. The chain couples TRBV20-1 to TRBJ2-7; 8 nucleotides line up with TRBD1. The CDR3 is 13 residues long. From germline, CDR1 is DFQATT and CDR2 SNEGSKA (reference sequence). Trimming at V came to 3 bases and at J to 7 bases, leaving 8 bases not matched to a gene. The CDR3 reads CSASWQGAREQYF. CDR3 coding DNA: TGCAGTGCTAGTTGGCAGGGGGCAAGGGAGCAGTACTTC.

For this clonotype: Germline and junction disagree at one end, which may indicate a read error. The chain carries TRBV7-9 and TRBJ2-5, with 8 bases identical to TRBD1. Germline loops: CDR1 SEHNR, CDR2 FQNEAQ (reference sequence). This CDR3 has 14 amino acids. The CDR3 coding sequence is TGTGCCAGCAGCTCGACAGGGGTGGGAGAGACTCAGTACTTC. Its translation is CASSSTGVGETQYF.

The CDR3 DNA sequence: TGTGCCAGCAGTCTACGTGGGGCGGGCCCTTCCTACAATGAGCAGTTCTTC. Protein product: CASSLRGAGPSYNEQFF. The rearrangement links TRBV6-2 or TRBV6-3 to TRBJ2-7; D assignment may be TRBD1 or TRBD2 (5 bases each). The assigned J gene may be wrong: the sequence end matches TRBJ2-1 better. The CDR3 loop spans 17 amino acids. CDR1 and CDR2 from the germline V gene are MNHEY and SVGEGT.

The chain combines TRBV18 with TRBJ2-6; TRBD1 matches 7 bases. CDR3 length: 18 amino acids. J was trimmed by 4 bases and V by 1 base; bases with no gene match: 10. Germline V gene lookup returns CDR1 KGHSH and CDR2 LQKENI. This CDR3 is CASSPRVITGAGANVLTF. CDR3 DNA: TGTGCCAGCTCACCACGGGTCATTACAGGGGCCGGGGCCAACGTCCTGACTTTC. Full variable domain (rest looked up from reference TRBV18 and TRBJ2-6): NAGVMQNPRHLVRRRGQEARLRCSPMKGHSHVYWYRQLPEEGLKFMVYLQKENIIDESGMPKERFSAEFPKEGPSILRIQQVVRGDSAAYFCASSPRVITGAGANVLTFGAGSRLTVL.

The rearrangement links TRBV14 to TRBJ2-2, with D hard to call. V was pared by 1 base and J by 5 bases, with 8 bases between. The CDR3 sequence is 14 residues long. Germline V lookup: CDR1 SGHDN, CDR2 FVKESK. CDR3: CASSQVQLTGELFF. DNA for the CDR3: TGTGCCAGCAGCCAAGTACAACTGACCGGGGAGCTGTTTTTT.

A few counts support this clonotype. For the CDR3, the DNA is TGTGCCAGCAGCTCCCCCGGACTAGCGGGGGGGCCGGGCAATGAGCAGTTCTTC. It specifies CASSSPGLAGGPGNEQFF. The V call is TRBV7-3, the J call TRBJ2-1; 15 bases fit TRBD2. The germline CDR1 and CDR2 sequences are SGHTA and FQGTGA. The V and J ends lost 4 bases and 6 bases, in that order; junction bases with no gene match: 10. The CDR3 runs to 18 residues.